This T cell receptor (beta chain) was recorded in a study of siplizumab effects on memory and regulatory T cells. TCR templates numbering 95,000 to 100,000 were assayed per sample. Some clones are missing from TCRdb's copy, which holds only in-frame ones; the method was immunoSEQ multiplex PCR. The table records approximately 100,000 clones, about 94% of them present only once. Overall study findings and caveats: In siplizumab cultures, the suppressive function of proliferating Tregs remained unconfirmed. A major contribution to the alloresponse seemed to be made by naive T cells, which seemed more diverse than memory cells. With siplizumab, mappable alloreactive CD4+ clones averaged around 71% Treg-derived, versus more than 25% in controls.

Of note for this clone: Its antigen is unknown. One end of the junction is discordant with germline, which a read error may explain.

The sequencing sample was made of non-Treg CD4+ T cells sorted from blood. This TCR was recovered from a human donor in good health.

CDR3 sequence reads: CASSLTPGPQFYGYTF. For the CDR3, the DNA is TGTGCCAGCAGTTTAACCCCGGGACCGCAATTCTATGGCTACACCTTC. V and J are TRBV7-3 and TRBJ1-2, with a weak D call TRBD1 (5 bases). Germline V gene lookup returns CDR1 SGHTA and CDR2 FQGTGA. The CDR3 is 16 amino acids.